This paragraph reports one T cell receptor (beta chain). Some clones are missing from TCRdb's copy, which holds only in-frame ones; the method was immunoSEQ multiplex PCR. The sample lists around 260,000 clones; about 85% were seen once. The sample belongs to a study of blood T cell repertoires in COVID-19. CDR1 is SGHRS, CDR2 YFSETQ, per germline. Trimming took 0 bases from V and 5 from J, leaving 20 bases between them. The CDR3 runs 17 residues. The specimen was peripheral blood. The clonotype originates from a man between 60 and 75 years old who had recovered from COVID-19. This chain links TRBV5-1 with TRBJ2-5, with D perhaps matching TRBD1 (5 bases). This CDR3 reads CASSLAPGFGARETQYF. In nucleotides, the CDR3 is TGCGCCAGCAGCTTGGCCCCGGGTTTTGGGGCACGGGAGACCCAGTACTTC.